This record looks at one TCR beta chain sequence and its context. The immunoSEQ assay was v3. Assay: immunoSEQ multiplex PCR; the TCRdb copy retains only in-frame clones and omits some. The profile shows approximately 17,000 clones, about 80% of them singletons. This sample's time point: pre-treatment sample, taken before nivolumab and TIL therapy. The data belong to a study of TIL therapy for anti-PD-1-resistant metastatic lung cancer. CDR1 and CDR2 from the germline V gene are MGHDK and SYGVNS. The CDR3 spans 13 residues. The ends were cut back, 2 bases at V and 2 bases at J, with 5 bases in the middle.

The sequence came from a person between 25 and 79 years old with non-small cell lung cancer. The V call is TRBV25-1, the J call TRBJ2-3; no firm D call. The material sequenced was blood, taken at baseline. The CDR3 nucleotides are TGTGCCAGCAGTGAACACCCCACAGATACGCAGTATTTT. Protein: CASSEHPTDTQYF.